This T cell receptor beta chain was sequenced in a study of CD8 T cells in Susac syndrome (dated by TCRdb to the late 2010s). For the study in its entirety: Repertoire sequencing was used to test whether CD8+ T cell activation and differentiation in Susac syndrome was antigen driven.

Concerning this clonotype: It has no known antigen specificity. No much larger clone is present one base from it, and per-base qualities are unavailable.

High-throughput TCR beta sequencing profiled peripheral blood CD8+ and CD4+ T cells from healthy donors, Susac syndrome patients and multiple sclerosis patients. Healthy donors were included as age- and sex-matched controls. Bulk CD8+ and CD4+ T cells were purified magnetically by negative isolation, whereas CD8+ TEMRA cells were enriched by FACS. Blood was drawn into EDTA tubes, processed within 24 hours, and PBMCs were isolated by density gradient centrifugation. PBMCs intended for TCR sequencing were cryopreserved in liquid nitrogen and were subsequently thawed in a 37 degrees C water bath. The sorted or isolated CD4+, CD8+ and CD8+ TEMRA cells reached a purity of at least 90%. Points the paper makes about the study in general: The number of individuals in the TCR sequencing and HLA analysis was recognized as being relatively small.

V has 5 bases trimmed and J has 11 bases trimmed; junction bases matching no gene number 8. Per the germline V gene (reference sequence), DFQATT is the CDR1 and SNEGSKA is the CDR2. The CDR3 holds 14 amino acids from the cysteine to the phenylalanine. Only the CDR3 region is kept as DNA, spanning 42 bases read in frame from base 1. RNA was extracted with the RNeasy kit and about 0.5 to 1 ug was reverse transcribed using random hexamers. The immunoSEQ multiplex PCR assay, covering 54 Vbeta and 13 Jbeta segments, was used to amplify TCR beta CDR3 regions. To correct PCR amplification bias, a synthetic template baseline was used for both primer optimization and computational correction. In the authors' own workflow: Only productive sequences were kept, with reads annotated to V, D and J genes according to IMGT and analyzed in immunoSEQ Analyzer. To calculate clonality, Shannon entropy was normalized by log2 of the number of productive unique sequences and then subtracted from one. For each patient and control, public and private clones were evaluated among the 100 most prevalent clones. Susac-specific clones were defined as absent from healthy and MS cohorts, approximately 1,000 published viral clones and other ImmuneACCESS disease sequences. TCRdb redid the processing of the public reads, applying fastp at Q25 and MiXCR, and retained in-frame beta chains. Every entry covers one CDR3 protein and lists the most common genes and DNA from its rows. Here the V and J calls rest on TCRdb's processing, not on the authors' analysis. The sample table shows 150,000 or so distinct CDR3 sequences, and over 85% are seen once. The top ten hold about 0.14% of the sample.

This clonotype was obtained from a human donor in good health. The sample comprised CD4+ T cells from PBMCs. Recombination linked TRBV20-1 to TRBJ2-5, and 16 junctional nucleotides match TRBD2. CDR3 protein: CSARGTSGGAPQYF. The DNA is as follows: TGCAGTGCTCGGGGGACTAGCGGGGGGGCCCCTCAGTACTTC.